A single sample gave rise to the 24 T cell receptor beta chains below, sequenced in a study of shared clonotypes between healthy human individuals. Libraries were prepared by immunoSEQ multiplex PCR; TCRdb keeps only in-frame clonotypes and omits some of them. The sample holds about 1 million clones; around 76% are singletons and the top ten take less than 1.5%. The sequenced material came from memory CD4+ T cells sorted from blood. The subset: CD45RA-negative fraction. The receptors were gathered from a man aged 18-30 years in good health.

The chain employs TRBV27 and TRBJ2-7; no clear D gene. CDR3 size: 14 residues. V was pared by 0 bases and J by 2 bases, with 8 bases between. Germline CDR1 MNHEY, CDR2 SMNVEV (reference sequence). CDR3 sequence reads: CASSLSIGTYEQYF. The DNA for the CDR3 is TGTGCCAGCAGTTTATCGATAGGGACCTACGAGCAGTACTTC.

V usage is TRBV7-2 and J usage is TRBJ1-2, with TRBD1 as a possible D gene (5 bases). The CDR3 extends over 14 amino acids. Germline assignment: CDR1 SGHTA and CDR2 FQGNSA. V lost 5 bases and J lost 3, with 13 bases in between. The CDR3 nucleotides read TGTGCCAGCAGCACCTCCTGGGGCGACTATGGCTACACCTTC. Its protein is CASSTSWGDYGYTF.

DNA of the CDR3: TGTGCCAGCAGTTCGACAGGGGGCGCGCGATACAATGAGCAGTTCTTC. It is translated as CASSSTGGARYNEQFF. The V gene is TRBV6-5, the J gene TRBJ2-1; 10 bases are a match to TRBD1. V trimming: 4 bases; J trimming: 4 bases; junction bases outside the gene matches: 7. Looked up from germline, CDR1 is MNHEY and CDR2 is SVGAGI. The CDR3 spans 16 residues.

This clone showed up just once. At one end the junction does not follow the germline gene, possibly because of a read error. The rearrangement joins TRBV4-2 to TRBJ2-2, with unresolved D. The CDR3 has 13 amino acids. Per the germline V gene, CDR1 is LGHNA and CDR2 is YNFKEQ. In DNA form, the CDR3 reads TGTGCCAGCAGCCAAGAAGGAGCCGGCCAATCGGTTTTT. It is translated as CASSQEGAGQSVF.

V and J are TRBV6-1 and TRBJ1-6; no clear D. The CDR3 length is 16 residues. V was shortened by 2 bases and J by 7 bases, with 15 bases between the two germline ends. CDR1 is MNHNS, CDR2 SASEGT, per germline. The CDR3 sequence: CASSELGGLGNSPLHF. In DNA, the CDR3 is TGTGCCAGCAGTGAACTGGGTGGGCTTGGGAATTCACCCCTCCACTTT.

The chain employs TRBV19 and TRBJ1-5; a weak D match, TRBD1 (5 bases). This CDR3 is built from 16 residues. Germline CDR1 is LNHDA and CDR2 is SQIVND (reference sequence). The V end was cut by 5 bases, the J end by 7 bases, with 21 bases between. CDR3 residues: CASSPQDSGAPQPQHF. CDR3 nucleotide sequence: TGTGCCAGTAGTCCGCAGGATAGCGGGGCCCCACAGCCCCAGCATTTT.

The chain carries TRBV30 and TRBJ2-1; D is unresolved. CDR1 and CDR2 (germline): GTSNPN, SVGIG (reference sequence). The CDR3 is 13 amino acids. Trimming took off 1 base at V and 2 bases at J, with 6 bases between the two ends. The CDR3 loop is CAWSAGTYNEQFF. DNA for the CDR3: TGTGCCTGGAGTGCGGGTACCTACAATGAGCAGTTCTTC.

The rearrangement links TRBV10-3 to TRBJ2-5; D unresolved. Germline V gives CDR1 ENHRY, CDR2 SYGVKD. The CDR3 is 13 amino acids. V shed 3 bases and J shed 3 bases, with 8 bases lying between them. In nucleotides, the CDR3 is TGTGCCATCAGTGATGGTCCCGAAGAGACCCAGTACTTC. This encodes CAISDGPEETQYF.

This clone was detected only once. The CDR3 coding sequence is TGTGCCTGGAAACAAGGACAGGGACGCGAGCAGTACTTC. Translation gives CAWKQGQGREQYF. The rearrangement joins TRBV30 to TRBJ2-7; 8 bases agree with TRBD1. Germline V CDR1 and CDR2: GTSNPN, SVGIG (reference sequence). J lost 6 bases, V lost 4 bases, and 8 bases had no gene match. The length of the CDR3 is 13 residues.

The V and J genes are TRBV4-2 and TRBJ2-3; D is perhaps TRBD2 (6 bases). Trimming shortened V by 0 bases and J by 3 bases, and 10 bases separated the two germline ends. The CDR3 totals 15 residues. Germline V gene data show CDR1 as LGHNA and CDR2 as YNFKEQ. The chain's CDR3 is CASSQEEGRTDTQYF. CDR3 nucleotides: TGTGCCAGCAGCCAAGAGGAGGGGCGTACAGATACGCAGTATTTT.

The genes are TRBV18 and TRBJ2-2; D might be TRBD2 (5 bases). CDR1 is KGHSH and CDR2 is LQKENI in the germline V gene. Between the trimmed V and J ends, which lost 0 bases and 5 bases, there was a span of 7 bases. The CDR3 covers 14 residues. The CDR3 here is CASSPPSGTGELFF. In nucleotides, the CDR3 is TGTGCCAGCTCACCACCGTCGGGAACCGGGGAGCTGTTTTTT.

This clone was seen a single time. The chain recombines TRBV18 with TRBJ2-1, with D possibly matching TRBD2 (5 bases). V was shortened by 0 bases and J by 3 bases, with 18 bases between the two germline ends. Germline V gene sequence: CDR1 KGHSH, CDR2 LQKENI. The CDR3 loop spans 18 amino acids. CDR3: CASSPPLLERNHYNEQFF. The CDR3 nucleotides are TGTGCCAGCTCACCACCTCTACTTGAGCGGAACCACTACAATGAGCAGTTCTTC.

V is TRBV6-1 and J is TRBJ2-7; D is perhaps TRBD1 (7 bases). The ends were cut back, 6 bases at V and 2 bases at J, with 14 bases in the middle. Germline V gene lookup returns CDR1 MNHNS and CDR2 SASEGT. The CDR3 loop spans 14 amino acids. The CDR3 sequence: CASRRQGGPYEQYF. CDR3 nucleotide sequence: TGTGCCAGCAGACGACAGGGAGGCCCCTACGAGCAGTACTTC.

The chain joins TRBV29-1 to TRBJ2-7, with 7 bases matching TRBD1. Per germline, CDR1 SQVTM and CDR2 ANQGSEA. CDR3 length: 16 amino acids. V was clipped by 4 bases and J by 4 bases; unmatched bases: 16. The CDR3 loop reads CSVVDTGELARYEQYF. The CDR3, as DNA: TGCAGCGTTGTGGATACAGGGGAACTGGCTAGGTACGAGCAGTACTTC.

This clone was picked up a small number of times. The chain recombines TRBV29-1 with TRBJ2-1; 8 bases match TRBD1. Germline CDR1 reads SQVTM; CDR2 reads ANQGSEA. This CDR3 is 13 amino acids long. The V and J ends lost 5 bases and 9 bases, in that order; junction bases with no gene match: 9. This CDR3 is CSVRLDRVREQFF. The CDR3 coding sequence is TGCAGCGTTCGTCTGGACAGGGTACGTGAGCAGTTCTTC.

The rearrangement joins TRBV27 to TRBJ1-1; D is unclear. V was shortened by 3 bases and J by 7 bases, with 9 bases between the two germline ends. CDR1 is MNHEY, CDR2 SMNVEV, per germline (reference sequence). CDR3 length equals 12 residues. The CDR3 loop reads CASSFLAGEAFF. CDR3 DNA: TGTGCCAGCAGTTTTTTGGCCGGTGAAGCTTTCTTT.

The CDR3 DNA follows: TGTGCCAGCAAAAAGGACAGCTACAATGAGCAGTTCTTC. As protein: CASKKDSYNEQFF. This rearrangement joins TRBV2 to TRBJ2-1, with a tentative D call TRBD1 (6 bases). This CDR3 has 13 residues. With 7 bases removed from V and 3 bases from J, the gap between germline ends came to 10 bases. Germline lookup yields CDR1 SNHLY and CDR2 FYNNEI.

This sequence joins TRBV7-2 and TRBJ2-1; D remains ambiguous. From germline, CDR1 is SGHTA and CDR2 FQGNSA. Trimming took 5 bases from V and 5 from J, leaving 10 bases between them. The CDR3 sequence is 13 residues long. CDR3 nucleotides: TGTGCCAGCAGCCCCTACTTGAACAATGAGCAGTTCTTC. Translation gives CASSPYLNNEQFF.

This clone is a singleton in its sample. In the same sample, other DNA sequences code for this CDR3. The chain recombines TRBV18 with TRBJ2-5, with TRBD2 matching 8 bases. Germline CDR1 KGHSH, CDR2 LQKENI. V dropped 6 bases and J dropped 5; count of bases not matched to a gene: 5. The CDR3 totals 13 residues. Here the CDR3 DNA reads TGTGCCAGCTCGCCGGGACTAGGGGAGACCCAGTACTTC. Translation gives CASSPGLGETQYF.

This rearrangement joins TRBV5-1 to TRBJ2-1; 8 nucleotides match TRBD2. Germline V CDR1 and CDR2: SGHRS, YFSETQ. The CDR3 has 14 amino acids. The V segment lost 4 bases and the J segment 4 bases; nucleotides outside the gene matches: 4. CDR3 region: CASSTTSGYNEQFF. CDR3 coding DNA: TGCGCCAGCAGCACAACTAGCGGATACAATGAGCAGTTCTTC.

The J gene is TRBJ1-2, the V gene TRBV5-6; no reliable D call. V lost 7 bases and J 4 bases, leaving 11 bases between the germline ends. The CDR3 has 12 residues. Germline lookup yields CDR1 SGHDT and CDR2 YYEEEE. CDR3 nucleotides: TGTGCCAGCCACAGAACCAGCTATGGCTACACCTTC. Translating it yields CASHRTSYGYTF.

Comments on this clone: A read error likely explains this, since a far larger clone differs by one base. Additional DNA sequences in this sample encode the identical CDR3. J is TRBJ1-1 and V is TRBV7-6; 8 nucleotides match TRBD1. The CDR3 length is 13 residues. V shed 4 bases and J 5 bases; nucleotides not matched to a gene: 3. Germline V gene lookup returns CDR1 SGHVS and CDR2 FNYEAQ. CDR3 amino acids: CASSSRQGTEAFF. DNA of the CDR3: TGTGCCAGCAGCTCCCGACAGGGGACTGAAGCTTTCTTT.

The chain uses TRBV10-3 and TRBJ1-3; possible D gene TRBD1, 6 bases. This CDR3 is built from 14 residues. V lost 10 bases and J lost 0, with 13 bases in between. The germline gives CDR1 ENHRY, CDR2 SYGVKD. Here the CDR3 reads CATLTGISGNTIYF. The CDR3 DNA sequence: TGTGCCACCTTAACAGGGATCTCTGGAAACACCATATATTTT.

Comment on this clone: This may be a read error: a much more frequent sequence differs by one nucleotide. Different DNA sequences within this sample yield the same CDR3. The V call is TRBV2, the J call TRBJ2-7; TRBD1 matches 7 bases. Germline CDR1 and CDR2: SNHLY and FYNNEI. Trimming removed 4 bases from V and 3 bases from J; junction bases left unmatched: 0. The CDR3 covers 12 residues. The CDR3, as DNA: TGTGCCAGCAGTGGACAGGGCTACGAGCAGTACTTC. Translated, it gives CASSGQGYEQYF. The variable domain in full, completed from reference TRBV2 and TRBJ2-7, reads EPEVTQTPSHQVTQMGQEVILRCVPISNHLYFYWYRQILGQKVEFLVSFYNNEISEKSEIFDDQFSVERPDGSNFTLKIRSTKLEDSAMYFCASSGQGYEQYFGPGTRLTVT.